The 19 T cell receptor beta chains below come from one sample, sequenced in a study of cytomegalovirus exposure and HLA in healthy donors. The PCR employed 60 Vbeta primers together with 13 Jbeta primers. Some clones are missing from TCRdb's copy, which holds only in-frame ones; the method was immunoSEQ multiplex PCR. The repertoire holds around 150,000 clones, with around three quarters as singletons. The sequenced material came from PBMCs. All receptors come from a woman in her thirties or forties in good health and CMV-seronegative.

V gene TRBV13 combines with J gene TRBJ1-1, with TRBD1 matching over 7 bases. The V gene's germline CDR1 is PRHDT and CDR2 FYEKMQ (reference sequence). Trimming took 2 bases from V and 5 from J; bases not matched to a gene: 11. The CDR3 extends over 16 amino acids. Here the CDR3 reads CASSLTPGTVGTEAFF. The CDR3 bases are TGTGCCAGCAGCTTAACCCCGGGGACAGTCGGGACTGAAGCTTTCTTT.

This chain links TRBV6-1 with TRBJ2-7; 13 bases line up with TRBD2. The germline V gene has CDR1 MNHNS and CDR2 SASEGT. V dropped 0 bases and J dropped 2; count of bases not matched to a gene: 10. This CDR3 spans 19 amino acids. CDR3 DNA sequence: TGTGCCAGCAGTGAAGCGCTTCAGGGACTAGCGGGAAAAACCTACGAGCAGTACTTC. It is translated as CASSEALQGLAGKTYEQYF.

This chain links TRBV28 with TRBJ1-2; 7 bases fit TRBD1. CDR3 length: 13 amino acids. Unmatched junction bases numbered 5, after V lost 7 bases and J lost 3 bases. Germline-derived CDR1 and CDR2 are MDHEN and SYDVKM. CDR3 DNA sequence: TGTGCCAGCACCTCCGGGACAGACTATGGCTACACCTTC. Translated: CASTSGTDYGYTF.

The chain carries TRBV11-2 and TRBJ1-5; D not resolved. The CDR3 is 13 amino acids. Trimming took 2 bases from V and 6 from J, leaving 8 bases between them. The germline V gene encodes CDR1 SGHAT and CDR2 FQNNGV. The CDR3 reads CASSLSEGQPQHF. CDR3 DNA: TGTGCCAGCAGCTTATCCGAGGGTCAGCCCCAGCATTTT.

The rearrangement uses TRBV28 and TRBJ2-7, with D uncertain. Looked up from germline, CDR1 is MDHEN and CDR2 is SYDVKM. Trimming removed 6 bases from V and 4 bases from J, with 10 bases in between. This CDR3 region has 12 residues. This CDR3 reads CASSRASYEQYF. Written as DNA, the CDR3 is TGTGCCAGCAGCAGAGCTAGTTACGAGCAGTACTTC. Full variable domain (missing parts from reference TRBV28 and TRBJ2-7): DVKVTQSSRYLVKRTGEKVFLECVQDMDHENMFWYRQDPGLGLRLIYFSYDVKMKEKGDIPEGYSVSREKKERFSLILESASTNQTSMYLCASSRASYEQYFGPGTRLTVT.

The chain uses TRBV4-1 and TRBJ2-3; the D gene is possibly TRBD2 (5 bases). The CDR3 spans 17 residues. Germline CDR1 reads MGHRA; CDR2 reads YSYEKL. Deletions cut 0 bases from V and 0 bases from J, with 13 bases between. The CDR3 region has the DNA TGCGCCAGCAGCCAAGAATCGAAGGACTTTAGCACAGATACGCAGTATTTT. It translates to CASSQESKDFSTDTQYF.

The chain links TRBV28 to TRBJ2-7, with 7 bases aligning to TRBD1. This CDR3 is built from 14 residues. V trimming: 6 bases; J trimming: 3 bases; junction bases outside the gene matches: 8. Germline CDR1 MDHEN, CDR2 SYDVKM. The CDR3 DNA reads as TGTGCCAGCAGCTCTGGGACAGCCCTCTACGAGCAGTACTTC. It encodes CASSSGTALYEQYF.

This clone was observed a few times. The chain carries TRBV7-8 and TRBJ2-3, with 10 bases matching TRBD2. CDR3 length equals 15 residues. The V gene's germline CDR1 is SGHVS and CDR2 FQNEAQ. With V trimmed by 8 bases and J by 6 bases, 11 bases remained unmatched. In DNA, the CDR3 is TGTGCCAGCCGAAGGCTAGCGGGAGCTTTCGATACGCAGTATTTT. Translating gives CASRRLAGAFDTQYF.

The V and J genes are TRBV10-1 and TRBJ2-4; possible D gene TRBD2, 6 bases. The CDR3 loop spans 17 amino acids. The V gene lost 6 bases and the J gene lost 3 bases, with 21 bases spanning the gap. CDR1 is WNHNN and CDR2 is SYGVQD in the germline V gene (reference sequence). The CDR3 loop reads CASSPVPGVGVKNIQYF. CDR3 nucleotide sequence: TGCGCCAGCAGCCCCGTTCCGGGGGTCGGAGTCAAAAACATTCAGTACTTC.

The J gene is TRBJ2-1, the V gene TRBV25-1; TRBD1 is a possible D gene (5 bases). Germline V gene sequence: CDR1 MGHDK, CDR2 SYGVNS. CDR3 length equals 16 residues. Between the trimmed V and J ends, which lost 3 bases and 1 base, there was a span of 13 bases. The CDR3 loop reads CASSEGQAGSYNEQFF. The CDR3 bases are TGTGCCAGCAGTGAGGGGCAGGCAGGGTCCTACAATGAGCAGTTCTTC.

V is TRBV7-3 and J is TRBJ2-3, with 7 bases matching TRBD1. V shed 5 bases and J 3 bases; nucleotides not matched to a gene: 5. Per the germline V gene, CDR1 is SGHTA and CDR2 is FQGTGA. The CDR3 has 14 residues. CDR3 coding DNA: TGTGCCAGCAGCCCGGCAGGGGGAACAGATACGCAGTATTTT. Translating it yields CASSPAGGTDTQYF.

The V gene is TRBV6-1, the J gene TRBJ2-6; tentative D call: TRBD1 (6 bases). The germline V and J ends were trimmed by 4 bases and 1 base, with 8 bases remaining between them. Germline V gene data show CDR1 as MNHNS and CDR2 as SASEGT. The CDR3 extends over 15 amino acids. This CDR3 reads CASSGQESGANVLTF. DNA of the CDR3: TGTGCCAGCAGTGGACAGGAATCTGGGGCCAACGTCCTGACTTTC.

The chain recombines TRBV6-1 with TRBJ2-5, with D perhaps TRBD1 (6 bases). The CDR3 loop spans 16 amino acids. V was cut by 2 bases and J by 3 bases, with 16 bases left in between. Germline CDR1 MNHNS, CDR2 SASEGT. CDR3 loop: CASSETPTGLEETQYF. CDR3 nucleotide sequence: TGTGCCAGCAGTGAAACTCCAACAGGGTTAGAAGAGACCCAGTACTTC.

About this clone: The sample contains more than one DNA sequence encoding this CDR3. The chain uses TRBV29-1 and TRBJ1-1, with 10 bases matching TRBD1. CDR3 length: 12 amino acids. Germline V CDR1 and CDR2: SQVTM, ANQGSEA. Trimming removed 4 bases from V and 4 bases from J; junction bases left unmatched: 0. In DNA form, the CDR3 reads TGCAGCGTTGGGGACAGGGGCACTGAAGCTTTCTTT. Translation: CSVGDRGTEAFF.

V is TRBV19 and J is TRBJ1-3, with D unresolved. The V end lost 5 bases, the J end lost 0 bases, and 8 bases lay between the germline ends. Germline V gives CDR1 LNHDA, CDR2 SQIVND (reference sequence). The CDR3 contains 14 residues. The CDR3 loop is CASSHTSSGNTIYF. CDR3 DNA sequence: TGTGCCAGTAGTCACACAAGCTCTGGAAACACCATATATTTT.

CDR3 sequence reads: CASKFQREPTYGYTF. The CDR3 DNA follows: TGTGCCAGCAAGTTCCAACGAGAACCAACCTATGGCTACACCTTC. The chain uses TRBV27 and TRBJ1-2; unclear D gene. Trimming cost V 7 bases and J 4 bases, with 19 bases left between them. The V gene's germline CDR1 is MNHEY and CDR2 SMNVEV (reference sequence). The CDR3 is made up of 15 amino acids.

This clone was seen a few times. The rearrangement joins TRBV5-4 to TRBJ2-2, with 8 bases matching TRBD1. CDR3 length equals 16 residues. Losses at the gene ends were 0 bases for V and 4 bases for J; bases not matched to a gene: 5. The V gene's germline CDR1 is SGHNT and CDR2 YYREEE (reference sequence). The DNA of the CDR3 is TGTGCCAGCAGCTTGGACAGGGGGTCGGGCACCGGGGAGCTGTTTTTT. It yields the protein CASSLDRGSGTGELFF.

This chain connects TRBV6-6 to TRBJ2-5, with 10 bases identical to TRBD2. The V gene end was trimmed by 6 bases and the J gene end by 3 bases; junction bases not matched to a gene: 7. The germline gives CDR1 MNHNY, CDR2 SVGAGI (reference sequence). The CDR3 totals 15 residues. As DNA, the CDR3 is TGTGCCAGCAGAACCCGACTAGCGGGCAAAGAGACCCAGTACTTC. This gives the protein CASRTRLAGKETQYF.

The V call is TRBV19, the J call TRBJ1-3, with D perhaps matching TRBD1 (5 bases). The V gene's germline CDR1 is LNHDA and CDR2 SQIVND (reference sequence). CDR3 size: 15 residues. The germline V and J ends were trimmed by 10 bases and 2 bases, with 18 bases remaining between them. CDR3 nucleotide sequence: TGTGCCACCAGAGCTGGGGGAGGTACTGGAAACACCATATATTTT. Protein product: CATRAGGGTGNTIYF.